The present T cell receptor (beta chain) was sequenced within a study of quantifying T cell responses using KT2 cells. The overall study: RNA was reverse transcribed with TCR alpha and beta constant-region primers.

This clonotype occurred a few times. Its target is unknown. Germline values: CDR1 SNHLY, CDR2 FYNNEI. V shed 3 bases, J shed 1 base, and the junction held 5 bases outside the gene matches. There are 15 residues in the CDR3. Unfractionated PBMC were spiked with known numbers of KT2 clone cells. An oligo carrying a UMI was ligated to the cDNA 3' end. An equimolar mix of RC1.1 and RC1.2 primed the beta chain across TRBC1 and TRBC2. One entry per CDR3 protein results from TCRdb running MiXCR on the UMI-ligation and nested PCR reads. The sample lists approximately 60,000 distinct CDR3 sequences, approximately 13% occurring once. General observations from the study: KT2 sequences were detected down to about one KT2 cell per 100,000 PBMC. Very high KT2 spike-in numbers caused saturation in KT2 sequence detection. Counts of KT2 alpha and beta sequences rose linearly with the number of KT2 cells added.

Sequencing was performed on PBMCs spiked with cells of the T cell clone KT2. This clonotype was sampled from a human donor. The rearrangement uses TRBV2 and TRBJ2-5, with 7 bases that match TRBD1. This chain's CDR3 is CASSEQGTAQETQYF. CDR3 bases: TGTGCCAGCAGTGAGCAGGGGACAGCCCAAGAGACCCAGTACTTC.